The next 4 T cell receptor beta chains were all read from a single sample in a study of OX40 agonist ivuxolimab in advanced cancers. This table comes from immunoSEQ multiplex PCR, and its TCRdb copy is limited to in-frame clones, with some not included. The table shows about 28,000 clones, with around nine tenths occurring only once. Sequenced material: CD4+ or CD8+ T cells sorted from blood, taken in a trial of the OX40 agonist ivuxolimab. All receptors derive from an adult with an advanced solid tumor such as melanoma, head and neck, liver or kidney cancer.

V and J are TRBV10-2 and TRBJ1-1; a possible D gene is TRBD1 (5 bases). CDR3 length: 15 residues. CDR1 and CDR2 from the germline V gene are WSHSY and SAAADI. V was shortened by 0 bases and J by 5 bases, with 13 bases between the two germline ends. The CDR3 region has the DNA TGCGCCAGCAGTGAGTCGCTATGGGGGAGTACTGAAGCTTTCTTT. Its protein product is CASSESLWGSTEAFF.

The chain recombines TRBV27 with TRBJ2-1; perhaps TRBD1 as D (5 bases). The V gene lost 2 bases and the J gene lost 7 bases, with 9 bases spanning the gap. Germline V gives CDR1 MNHEY, CDR2 SMNVEV (reference sequence). The CDR3 has 13 residues. CDR3 sequence: CASSLNRLNEQFF. Written as DNA, the CDR3 is TGTGCCAGCAGTTTAAACAGGTTGAATGAGCAGTTCTTC.

This chain uses TRBV9 with TRBJ2-2; D tentatively reads TRBD1 or TRBD2 (5 bases each). Trimming removed 0 bases at V and 5 bases at J, with 5 bases between. CDR3 length: 13 amino acids. Germline values: CDR1 SGDLS, CDR2 YYNGEE. The CDR3, as DNA: TGTGCCAGCAGCGTAGGGGGGACCGGGGAGCTGTTTTTT. This encodes CASSVGGTGELFF. The full variable domain, completed using reference TRBV9 and TRBJ2-2, is DSGVTQTPKHLITATGQRVTLRCSPRSGDLSVYWYQQSLDQGLQFLIQYYNGEERAKGNILERFSAQQFPDLHSELNLSSLELGDSALYFCASSVGGTGELFFGEGSRLTVL.

The rearrangement uses TRBV29-1 and TRBJ2-1; D gene unclear. Trimming took 3 bases from V and 0 from J, leaving 9 bases between them. CDR3 length equals 14 residues. In germline, CDR1 is SQVTM, CDR2 ANQGSEA. The CDR3 loop is CSVDTGSSYNEQFF. The CDR3 region has the DNA TGCAGCGTTGATACGGGCAGCTCCTACAATGAGCAGTTCTTC.